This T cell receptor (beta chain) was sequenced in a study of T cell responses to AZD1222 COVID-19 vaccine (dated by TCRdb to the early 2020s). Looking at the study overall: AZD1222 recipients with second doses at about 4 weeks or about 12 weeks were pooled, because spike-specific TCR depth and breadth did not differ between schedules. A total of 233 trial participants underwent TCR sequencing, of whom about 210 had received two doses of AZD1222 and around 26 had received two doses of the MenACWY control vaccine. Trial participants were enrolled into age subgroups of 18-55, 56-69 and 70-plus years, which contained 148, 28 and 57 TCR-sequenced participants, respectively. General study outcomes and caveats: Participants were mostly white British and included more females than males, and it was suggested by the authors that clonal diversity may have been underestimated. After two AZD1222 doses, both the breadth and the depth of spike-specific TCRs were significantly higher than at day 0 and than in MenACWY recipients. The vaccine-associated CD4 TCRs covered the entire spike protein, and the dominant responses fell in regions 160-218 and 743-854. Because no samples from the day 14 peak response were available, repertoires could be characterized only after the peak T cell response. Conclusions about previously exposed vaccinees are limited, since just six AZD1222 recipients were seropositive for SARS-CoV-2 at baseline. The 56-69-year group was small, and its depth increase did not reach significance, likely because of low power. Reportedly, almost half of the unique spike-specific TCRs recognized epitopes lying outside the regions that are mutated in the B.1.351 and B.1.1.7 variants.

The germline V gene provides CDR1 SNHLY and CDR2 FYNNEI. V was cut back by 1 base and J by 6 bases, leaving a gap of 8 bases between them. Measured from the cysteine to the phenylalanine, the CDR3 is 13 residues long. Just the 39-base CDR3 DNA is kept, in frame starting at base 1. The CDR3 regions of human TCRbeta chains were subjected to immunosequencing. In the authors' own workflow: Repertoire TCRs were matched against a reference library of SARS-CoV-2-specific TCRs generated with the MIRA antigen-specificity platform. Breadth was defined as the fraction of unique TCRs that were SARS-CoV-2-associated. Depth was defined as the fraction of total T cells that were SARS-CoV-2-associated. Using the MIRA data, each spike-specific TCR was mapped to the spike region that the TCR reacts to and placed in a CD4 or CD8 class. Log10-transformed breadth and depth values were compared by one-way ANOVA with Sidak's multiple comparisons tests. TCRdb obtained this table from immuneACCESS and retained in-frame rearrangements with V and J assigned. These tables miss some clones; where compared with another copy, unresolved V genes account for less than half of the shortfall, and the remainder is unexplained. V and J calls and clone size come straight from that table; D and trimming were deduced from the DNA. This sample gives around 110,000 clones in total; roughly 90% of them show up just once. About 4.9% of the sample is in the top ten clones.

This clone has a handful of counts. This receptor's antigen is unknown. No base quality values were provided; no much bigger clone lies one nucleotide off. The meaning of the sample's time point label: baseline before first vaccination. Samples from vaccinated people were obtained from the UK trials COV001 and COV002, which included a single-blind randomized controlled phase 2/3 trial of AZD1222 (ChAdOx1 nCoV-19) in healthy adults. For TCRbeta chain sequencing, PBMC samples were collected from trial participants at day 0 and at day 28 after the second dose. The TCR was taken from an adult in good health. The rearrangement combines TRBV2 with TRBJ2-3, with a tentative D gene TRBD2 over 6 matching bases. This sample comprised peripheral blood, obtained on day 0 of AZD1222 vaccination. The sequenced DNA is TGTGCCAGCAGTGAAGACGGAGGGGATACGCAGTATTTT. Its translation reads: CASSEDGGDTQYF.